The T cell receptor beta chain described here comes from a study of cytomegalovirus exposure and HLA in healthy donors. General study results and limits: Analysis was carried out at a later point, and it linked a missense DCLRE1C variant to TCR beta V- and J-gene trimming.

This PCR relied on a set of 60 Vbeta primers and 13 Jbeta primers. Using immunoSEQ multiplex PCR, the repertoire was profiled, and TCRdb retains in-frame clones only, with some absent. This sample has about 70,000 clones, with roughly 81% found just once. Concerning this clone: No antigen is known for it.

Sequencing was carried out using PBMCs. The TCR comes from a human donor in good health.

The CDR3 DNA follows: TGTGCCTCTTGGGACAGGGGAGCAGGAAACACCATATATTTT. Translating gives CASWDRGAGNTIYF. The V call is TRBV30, the J call TRBJ1-3; 10 nucleotides match TRBD1. The CDR3 runs 14 residues. From germline, CDR1 is GTSNPN and CDR2 SVGIG (reference sequence). Germline trimming cut 7 bases from V and 4 bases from J; bases unmatched to any gene: 7. The full variable domain, with the rest looked up from reference TRBV30 and TRBJ1-3, is SQTIHQWPATLVQPVGSPLSLECTVEGTSNPNLYWYRQAAGRGLQLLFYSVGIGQISSEVPQNLSASRPQDRQFILSSKKLLLSDSGFYLCASWDRGAGNTIYFGEGSWLTVV.